The source of this T cell receptor (beta chain) is a study of blood T cell repertoires in COVID-19. The data were produced by immunoSEQ multiplex PCR, yet TCRdb's version contains in-frame clones alone and is incomplete. The sample lists tens of thousands of clones, 65% to 85% occurring once. The V gene lost 1 base and the J gene lost 4 bases, with 5 bases spanning the gap. Germline loops: CDR1 SEHNR, CDR2 FQNEAQ (reference sequence). The CDR3 has 12 residues. The source of this sequence is a woman aged 55-70 years with acute or convalescent COVID-19. The J gene is TRBJ2-7, the V gene TRBV7-9; D unclear. The sample consisted of peripheral blood. CDR3 protein: CASSLDEYEQYF. CDR3 in DNA: TGTGCCAGCAGCTTAGATGAGTACGAGCAGTACTTC.